The 9 T cell receptor beta chains below come from one sample, sequenced in a study of vaccination and CD4 T cells after COVID-19. Sequencing of cultured CD4+ T cell DNA used the Oncomine TCR Beta short-read assay. TCRdb re-called the PCR reads with MiXCR, one entry per CDR3 protein. The top ten clones hold 9% to 9.5% of a sample with about 13,000 distinct CDR3 sequences, roughly two fifths of them seen once. Treatment specified: approximately nine-day PBMC culture with coronavirus spike peptide pools or control peptides (ViraFEST assay). The antigens of these receptors remain unknown. Sequencing was carried out using CD4+ T cells from blood, cultured in vitro. The receptors derive from a human donor who had recovered from COVID-19.

In this sample, this clonotype turned up a few times. J is TRBJ1-5 and V is TRBV2; D is uncertain. The germline V and J ends were trimmed by 5 bases and 3 bases, with 8 bases remaining between them. Looked up from germline, CDR1 is SNHLY and CDR2 is FYNNEI. This CDR3 has 13 residues. CDR3 sequence (DNA): TGTGCCAGCAGTCCCACAGTCAATCAGCCCCAGCATTTT. This sequence encodes CASSPTVNQPQHF.

The chain uses TRBV19 and TRBJ2-5; tentatively, D is TRBD2 (5 bases). Looked up from germline, CDR1 is LNHDA and CDR2 is SQIVND (reference sequence). The CDR3 totals 13 residues. V was shortened by 10 bases and J by 4 bases, with 16 bases between the two germline ends. Written as DNA, the CDR3 is TGTGCCATCTCTCCCGCGGGCGGAGAGACCCAGTACTTC. Residues: CAISPAGGETQYF.

In its sample, this clonotype was seen a few times. V usage is TRBV4-3 and J usage is TRBJ1-2; tentative D call: TRBD1 (6 bases). Deletions cut 0 bases from V and 8 bases from J, with 10 bases between. CDR1 is LGHNA and CDR2 is YSLEER in the germline V gene. The CDR3 loop spans 13 amino acids. This CDR3 is CASSQETGLGYTF. CDR3 sequence (DNA): TGCGCCAGCAGCCAAGAAACAGGGCTCGGCTACACCTTC.

This clonotype was detected only a few times. The chain has TRBV12-3 or TRBV12-4 and TRBJ1-2, with D unresolved. CDR3 size: 13 residues. Deletions cut 3 bases from V and 4 bases from J, with 9 bases between. CDR3 nucleotides: TGTGCCAGCAGTTTTCAACCGGGCTATGGCTACACCTTC. Translating it yields CASSFQPGYGYTF.

V and J are TRBV7-2 and TRBJ2-6, with D possibly being TRBD1 (6 bases). Trimming pared 3 bases from V and 1 base from J, leaving 10 bases between. The germline gives CDR1 SGHTA, CDR2 FQGNSA. The CDR3 is 16 residues long. The CDR3 bases are TGTGCCAGCAGCTTGAAACAGGGATCTGGGGCCAACGTCCTGACTTTC. Amino acids: CASSLKQGSGANVLTF.

The chain links TRBV6-1 to TRBJ2-2; 9 positions agree with TRBD1. V dropped 8 bases and J dropped 6; count of bases not matched to a gene: 7. This CDR3 is built from 14 residues. CDR1 is MNHNS, CDR2 SASEGT, per germline. The CDR3: CASRGQGGAGELFF. The DNA for the CDR3 is TGTGCCAGCCGGGGACAGGGAGGGGCCGGGGAGCTGTTTTTT.

The rearrangement joins TRBV5-1 to TRBJ2-3, with D tentatively TRBD2 (7 bases). V gave up 6 bases and J gave up 8 bases, with 22 bases separating them. From germline, CDR1 is SGHRS and CDR2 YFSETQ. CDR3 length: 15 amino acids. The CDR3: CASTSRGGISGTQYF. The DNA for the CDR3 is TGCGCCAGCACCTCTAGGGGGGGAATAAGCGGTACGCAGTATTTT.

In its sample, this clonotype was seen a few times. CDR3 loop: CASSLAGGDEQYF. CDR3 in DNA: TGTGCCAGCAGCTTGGCCGGGGGGGACGAGCAGTACTTC. This chain connects TRBV5-4 to TRBJ2-7; 8 bases map to TRBD2. The junction had 1 base not matched to a gene; V was cut back by 0 bases and J by 5 bases. CDR3 length equals 13 residues. The germline V gene encodes CDR1 SGHNT and CDR2 YYREEE (reference sequence).

The chain employs TRBV12-3 or TRBV12-4 and TRBJ1-1; 7 bases match TRBD1. The V gene end was trimmed by 7 bases and the J gene end by 7 bases; junction bases not matched to a gene: 6. The CDR3 spans 12 residues. The CDR3 reads CASTGGSGEAFF. As DNA, the CDR3 is TGTGCCAGCACAGGGGGGTCAGGTGAAGCTTTCTTT.